The rows below give T cell receptor beta chains drawn from one sample of a study of shared clonotypes between healthy human individuals. This table comes from immunoSEQ multiplex PCR, and its TCRdb copy is limited to in-frame clones, with some not included. This table has about 2.4 million clones, under 95% appearing once. The sequencing sample was made of naive CD4+ T cells from PBMCs. The receptors here all came from a man aged 18 to 35 in good health. Some clones in this sample may be carry-over from other donors' samples. Both conserved end residues are part of each CDR3. The order of the fields is V gene, D gene, J gene, clone size, CDR3 DNA, CDR3 protein. The D gene is left open where the match is weak. Size values are once, few and many counts, or a class for expanded clones, and some rows have none.

>TRBV29-1|-|TRBJ2-3|once
TGCAGCGTCGTACAGGGCCTGGGGACAGATACGCAGTATTTT
CSVVQGLGTDTQYF
>TRBV7-3|-|TRBJ2-7|-
TGTGCCAGCAGCTTAAGACACCTCGGCTACGAGCAGTACTTC
CASSLRHLGYEQYF
>TRBV28|-|TRBJ2-7|-
TGTGCCAGCAGTCCATCTTGGGAGCAGTACTTC
CASSPSWEQYF
>TRBV6-5|TRBD1|TRBJ2-7|-
TGTGCCAGCAGTTACGGTACAGGGGGCGAGCAGTACTTC
CASSYGTGGEQYF
>TRBV10-1|TRBD1|TRBJ1-5|-
TGCGCCAGCAGTGAGTCGGATTGGAGGGGGCGTCAGCCCCAGCATTTT
CASSESDWRGRQPQHF
>TRBV2|TRBD1|TRBJ1-2|-
TGTGCCAGCAATCCTCCTTGGGACAGGGCCCTCTATGGCTACACCTTC
CASNPPWDRALYGYTF
>TRBV28|-|TRBJ2-5|-
TGTGCCAGCAGTTCTACCGGGACCGCGGGGGAGACCCAGTACTTC
CASSSTGTAGETQYF
>TRBV5-1|TRBD1|TRBJ1-2|-
TGCGCCAGCAGCTTGGCAGTGACAGGGCCCTATGGCTACACCTTC
CASSLAVTGPYGYTF
>TRBV2|-|TRBJ1-2|once
TGTGCCAGCAGTGAGCGGGGACCAAATGGCTACACCTTC
CASSERGPNGYTF
>TRBV29-1|TRBD1|TRBJ2-3|-
TGCAGCGCCCGACAGGGGGTAACAGATACGCAGTATTTT
CSARQGVTDTQYF
>TRBV7-3|TRBD2|TRBJ2-3|-
TGTGCCAGCAGCTTAACGTCTAGCGGGGGGAGCACAGATACGCAGTATTTT
CASSLTSSGGSTDTQYF
>TRBV6-6|TRBD2|TRBJ2-1|-
TGTGCCAGCGGGGCTAGCGGGAAGGGCAATGAGCAGTTCTTC
CASGASGKGNEQFF
>TRBV29-1|-|TRBJ2-5|-
TGCAGCGGGAAGCGGCGGGAGACCCAGTACTTC
CSGKRRETQYF
>TRBV5-1|TRBD1|TRBJ2-7|-
TGCGCCAGCAGCCTAGGGGGCGACGGCTACGAGCAGTACTTC
CASSLGGDGYEQYF
>TRBV6-4|-|TRBJ1-1|-
TGTGCCAGCTCGATGACGGTGAACACTGAAGCTTTCTTT
CASSMTVNTEAFF
>TRBV11-1|TRBD1|TRBJ2-3|-
TGTGCCAGTAAAATGAATACAGGGGCCGATACGCAGTATTTT
CASKMNTGADTQYF
>TRBV9|TRBD1|TRBJ1-4|-
TGTGCCAGCAGCGAGGACAGGGGCTACAATGAAAAACTGTTTTTT
CASSEDRGYNEKLFF
>TRBV11-1|TRBD1|TRBJ1-2|-
TGTGCCAGCAGCTTTGGGTCCCGGGACAGGGGACGGAACTATGGCTACACCTTC
CASSFGSRDRGRNYGYTF
>TRBV7-8|TRBD1|TRBJ2-6|-
TGTGCCAGCAGCATGACAGGGTTTAGCTCTGGGGCCAACGTCCTGACTTTC
CASSMTGFSSGANVLTF
>TRBV6-6|-|TRBJ1-2|-
TGTGCCACATTGTGGAACTATGGCTACACCTTC
CATLWNYGYTF
>TRBV7-8|-|TRBJ1-5|-
TGTGCCAGCAGCTTAGGACTTGTGAATCAGCCCCAGCATTTT
CASSLGLVNQPQHF
>TRBV6-5|-|TRBJ2-7|once
TGTGCCAGCAGTTACGCGGGTCAAGGAACCTACGAGCAGTACTTC
CASSYAGQGTYEQYF
>TRBV19|TRBD1|TRBJ1-2|-
TGTGCCAGTAGGGATCGGGGAAGAGGGGGCAGGTATGGCTACACCTTC
CASRDRGRGGRYGYTF
>TRBV28|-|TRBJ1-4|-
TGTGCCAGCAGTACCTTAGGCCGCCATAATGAAAAACTGTTTTTT
CASSTLGRHNEKLFF
>TRBV11-2|TRBD2|TRBJ2-3|-
TGTGCCAGCAGCTATGATCGCATGGTGGGAGGGCCGACAGATACGCAGTATTTT
CASSYDRMVGGPTDTQYF
>TRBV6-5|-|TRBJ1-1|once
TGTGCCAGCAGTTACTTGGGGGGGACTGAAGCTTTCTTT
CASSYLGGTEAFF
>TRBV18|TRBD1|TRBJ2-3|-
TGTGCCAGCTCACGCACGCCAGGGACAGCCACTAGCACAGATACGCAGTATTTT
CASSRTPGTATSTDTQYF
>TRBV18|-|TRBJ2-6|once
TGTGCCAGCTCACCCGGACTTTCCTCTGGGGCCAACGTCCTGACTTTC
CASSPGLSSGANVLTF
>TRBV10-3|TRBD2|TRBJ2-5|-
TGTGCCATCAGGGGTACCTCTAGCGGACCCAAGTGGGAGACCCAGTACTTC
CAIRGTSSGPKWETQYF
>TRBV19|-|TRBJ1-1|-
TGTGCCAGTAGCCGTGGGCAGGCTGCTCTCACTGAAGCTTTCTTT
CASSRGQAALTEAFF
>TRBV27|-|TRBJ2-7|-
TGTGCCAGCAGCCCTGCCGTGAGCTACTCCTACGAGCAGTACTTC
CASSPAVSYSYEQYF